This T cell receptor (beta chain) stems from a study of cytomegalovirus exposure and HLA in healthy donors. On this clone itself: Its antigen remains unknown.

The PCR made use of 60 Vbeta and 13 Jbeta primers. Sequencing used immunoSEQ multiplex PCR; TCRdb keeps in-frame clones, though not all of them. The repertoire holds more than 85,000 clones, approximately 76% seen once, with over 7.5% in the top ten. Trimming removed 4 bases at V and 12 bases at J, with 14 bases between. Germline V CDR1 and CDR2: SGHTS, YDEGEE. The CDR3 loop spans 12 amino acids. Broader study findings: In a later analysis, across HLA loci, associated TCR counts were highest for DRB1, lowest for HLA-C. When presence/absence was analysed, sequencing depth was taken to be roughly uniform across donors.

Sampled while nominally healthy, donors likely had unrecorded immune exposures. The rearrangement links TRBV5-8 to TRBJ2-1; D may be TRBD1 (6 bases). The sequence came from a man aged 35-49 years in good health and CMV-seronegative. The sample consisted of PBMCs. CDR3 DNA: TGTGCCAGCAGCCGTGAAGCCAGGGGGCAGTTCTTC. Amino acid sequence: CASSREARGQFF.